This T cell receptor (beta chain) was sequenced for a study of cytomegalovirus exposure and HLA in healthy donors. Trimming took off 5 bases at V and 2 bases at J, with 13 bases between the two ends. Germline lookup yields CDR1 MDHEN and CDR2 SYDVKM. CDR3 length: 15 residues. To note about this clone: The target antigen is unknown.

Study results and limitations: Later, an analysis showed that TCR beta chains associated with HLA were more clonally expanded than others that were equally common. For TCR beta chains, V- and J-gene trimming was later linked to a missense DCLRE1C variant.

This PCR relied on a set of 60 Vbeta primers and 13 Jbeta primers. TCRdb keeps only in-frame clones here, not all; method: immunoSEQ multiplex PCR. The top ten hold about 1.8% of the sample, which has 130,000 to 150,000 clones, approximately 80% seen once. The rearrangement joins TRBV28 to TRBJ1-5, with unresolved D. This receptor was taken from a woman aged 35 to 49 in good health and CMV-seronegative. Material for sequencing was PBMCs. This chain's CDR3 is CASSPMEGGNQPQHF. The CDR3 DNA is TGTGCCAGCAGTCCAATGGAGGGAGGCAATCAGCCCCAGCATTTT.